These 20 T cell receptor beta chains came from one sample sequenced in a study of post-analysis software for immune sequencing data. Study-level results: Included in a set of five TRBV segments more frequent in patients than controls were TRBV5-6, TRBV5-1 and TRBV20-1.

Which antigens these TCRs recognize remains unknown. Prepared libraries of TCR beta cDNA carried unique molecular identifiers. MiXCR, applied by TCRdb to the PCR reads, yields one record per CDR3 protein. This repertoire shows almost 700,000 distinct CDR3 sequences, more than 50% found once; its top ten account for about 11%. The sequenced sample consisted of blood. These receptors all stem from a girl aged 2-10 years with multiple sclerosis.

This chain joins TRBV3-1 and TRBJ1-2; maybe TRBD1 (5 bases). Trimming took off 0 bases at V and 0 bases at J, with 17 bases between the two ends. From germline, CDR1 is LGHDT and CDR2 YNNKEL (reference sequence). The CDR3 extends over 18 amino acids. Written as DNA, the CDR3 is TGTGCCAGCAGCCAAGATTACGGGGGTAGAGCAGCTAACTATGGCTACACCTTC. This translates into CASSQDYGGRAANYGYTF.

In its sample, this clonotype was seen once. The genes are TRBV6-5 and TRBJ2-1, with D maybe TRBD2 (6 bases). The V end was cut by 5 bases, the J end by 15 bases, with 17 bases between. CDR1 is MNHEY, CDR2 SVGAGI, per germline. The CDR3 consists of 12 residues. The CDR3 nucleotides are TGTGCCAGCAGTCCAAACTCGGGACTCCCGTTCTTC. As protein: CASSPNSGLPFF.

The CDR3, as DNA: TGCGCCAGCAGCTTCCTAGCGGGGGAAGACAATGAGCAGTTCTTC. Protein: CASSFLAGEDNEQFF. V usage is TRBV5-1 and J usage is TRBJ2-1; 10 nucleotides align to TRBD2. J gave up 5 bases and V 2 bases, and 4 bases lay outside the gene matches. Germline CDR1 and CDR2: SGHRS and YFSETQ. The CDR3 is 15 residues long.

The chain joins TRBV20-1 to TRBJ1-1; a possible D gene is TRBD1 (5 bases). Trimming removed 3 bases at V and 3 bases at J, with 11 bases between. The CDR3 spans 13 residues. Germline assignment: CDR1 DFQATT and CDR2 SNEGSKA (reference sequence). Written as DNA, the CDR3 is TGCAGTGCTAGTGGCGGGGCCGACACTGAAGCTTTCTTT. Translating gives CSASGGADTEAFF.

The chain combines TRBV11-1 with TRBJ2-3; D not certain. Germline values: CDR1 SGHAT, CDR2 FQDESV (reference sequence). The V and J ends lost 5 bases and 4 bases respectively, with 7 bases between them. The CDR3 has 12 residues. CDR3 DNA sequence: TGTGCCAGCAGCAACGTTGCAGATACGCAGTATTTT. Translation gives CASSNVADTQYF.

This chain connects TRBV24-1 to TRBJ2-1; D uncertain. V was trimmed by 6 bases and J by 2 bases, leaving 13 bases between them. Germline loops: CDR1 KGHDR, CDR2 SFDVKD. The CDR3 covers 15 residues. The CDR3 bases are TGTGCCACCAGTTCCCGACACGTTCCCTACAATGAGCAGTTCTTC. It specifies CATSSRHVPYNEQFF.

The CDR3 loop is CASSSTTTGGTSFYEQYF. As DNA, the CDR3 is TGTGCCAGCAGCTCCACGACGACAGGAGGGACATCTTTCTACGAGCAGTACTTC. The chain uses TRBV5-5 and TRBJ2-7; either TRBD1 or TRBD2 may supply D (6 bases each). The V end was cut by 3 bases, the J end by 3 bases, with 25 bases between. The germline CDR1 and CDR2 sequences are SGHKS and YYEKEE (reference sequence). CDR3 length equals 18 residues.

This sequence joins TRBV19 and TRBJ2-1; D not certain. V lost 3 bases, J lost 2 bases, and 8 bases lay in between. This CDR3 has 14 amino acids. Germline values: CDR1 LNHDA, CDR2 SQIVND (reference sequence). The CDR3 sequence is CASSIGNPYNEQFF. Here the CDR3 DNA reads TGTGCCAGTAGTATCGGAAATCCCTACAATGAGCAGTTCTTC.

The chain recombines TRBV7-2 with TRBJ2-6, with D maybe TRBD1 (5 bases). CDR1 is SGHTA and CDR2 is FQGNSA in the germline V gene. The CDR3 is 15 residues long. V lost 7 bases and J lost 6, with 16 bases in between. The CDR3 reads CASIPGGRAANVLTF. As DNA, the CDR3 is TGTGCCAGCATCCCTGGCGGCAGGGCGGCCAACGTCCTGACTTTC.

This clonotype was seen more than once but under ten times. The chain's CDR3 is CASSQTTTDTQYF. Written as DNA, the CDR3 is TGTGCCAGCAGCCAAACGACCACAGATACGCAGTATTTT. The chain is built from TRBV7-3 and TRBJ2-3; unclear D gene. The CDR3 has 13 residues. V lost 5 bases and J 2 bases, leaving 8 bases between the germline ends. The germline gives CDR1 SGHTA, CDR2 FQGTGA. Full variable domain (rest looked up from reference TRBV7-3 and TRBJ2-3): GAGVSQTPSNKVTEKGKYVELRCDPISGHTALYWYRQSLGQGPEFLIYFQGTGAADDSGLPNDRFFAVRPEGSVSTLKIQRTERGDSAVYLCASSQTTTDTQYFGPGTRLTVL.

Worth noting for this clonotype: This may arise from a read error, as a much more abundant clone is one base away. V gene TRBV3-1 combines with J gene TRBJ2-7; D remains unclear. The DNA end is a closer match to TRBJ2-5, so the J assignment may be wrong. The CDR3 consists of 11 residues. The germline gives CDR1 LGHDT, CDR2 YNNKEL (reference sequence). The DNA of the CDR3 is TGTGCCAGCAGCCAACACGAGACCCAGTACTTC. It is translated as CASSQHETQYF.

The rearrangement uses TRBV4-2 and TRBJ2-5, with 9 bases lining up with TRBD2. In germline, CDR1 is LGHNA, CDR2 YNFKEQ. The CDR3 consists of 19 residues. V lost 0 bases to trimming and J lost 4 bases; unmatched junction nucleotides: 15. The CDR3 coding sequence is TGTGCCAGCAGCCAAGATCTTGCGGGGGGGTACCCTTCAGGAGAGACCCAGTACTTC. This encodes CASSQDLAGGYPSGETQYF.

This clonotype came up a few times. The rearrangement uses TRBV12-3 or TRBV12-4 and TRBJ1-5, with D possibly being TRBD1 (5 bases). The CDR3 runs 16 residues. V lost 6 bases, J lost 0 bases, and 15 bases lay in between. The CDR3 here is CASSLPVGGSNQPQHF. The CDR3 bases are TGTGCCAGCAGCCTCCCCGTCGGGGGTAGCAATCAGCCCCAGCATTTT.

The rearrangement links TRBV7-9 to TRBJ2-3; 10 positions match TRBD1. J lost 5 bases, V lost 5 bases, and 7 bases had no gene match. The CDR3 runs 15 residues. CDR1 and CDR2 (germline): SEHNR, FQNEAQ (reference sequence). CDR3 residues: CASSSRDRGLDTQYF. The DNA for the CDR3 is TGTGCCAGCAGCAGCCGGGACAGGGGTTTAGATACGCAGTATTTT.

The chain carries TRBV29-1 and TRBJ2-5; 10 bases are a match to TRBD1. The J segment lost 5 bases and the V segment lost 6 bases, leaving 15 bases of the junction unmatched. Germline V lookup: CDR1 SQVTM, CDR2 ANQGSEA. The CDR3 has 16 residues. CDR3 bases: TGCAGCGTCGTCCGGGACAGGGGTAGTCTCGGGGAGACCCAGTACTTC. Translating gives CSVVRDRGSLGETQYF. Using reference TRBV29-1 and TRBJ2-5 for the parts outside the CDR3, the full variable domain is SAVISQKPSRDICQRGTSLTIQCQVDSQVTMMFWYRQQPGQSLTLIATANQGSEATYESGFVIDKFPISRPNLTFSTLTVSNMSPEDSSIYLCSVVRDRGSLGETQYFGPGTRLLVL.

This clonotype was seen more than once but under ten times. V usage is TRBV6-6 and J usage is TRBJ2-1; D may match TRBD1 or TRBD2 (6 bases each). The V gene's germline CDR1 is MNHNY and CDR2 SVGAGI (reference sequence). CDR3 length equals 15 residues. Trimming shortened V by 8 bases and J by 4 bases, and 18 bases separated the two germline ends. In DNA form, the CDR3 reads TGTGCCAGCGGACCGGGGGCAAGTAGTTACAATGAGCAGTTCTTC. Its translation: CASGPGASSYNEQFF.

The chain couples TRBV6-5 to TRBJ2-3; D may be TRBD2 (5 bases). The CDR3 runs to 14 residues. The ends were cut back, 3 bases at V and 5 bases at J, with 12 bases in the middle. Germline loops: CDR1 MNHEY, CDR2 SVGAGI. CDR3: CASSYAEERDTQYF. The CDR3 DNA reads TGTGCCAGCAGTTATGCGGAGGAGAGAGATACGCAGTATTTT.

Here the CDR3 DNA reads TGTGCCAGCAGTGAAGCCGAGGGACTACCCCTCCACTTT. Its protein is CASSEAEGLPLHF. The rearrangement uses TRBV6-1 and TRBJ1-6, with D possibly being TRBD1 (5 bases). The CDR3 is made up of 13 amino acids. Germline V lookup: CDR1 MNHNS, CDR2 SASEGT. V was pared by 0 bases and J by 12 bases, with 9 bases between.

The genes are TRBV27 and TRBJ2-7; possible D gene TRBD2, 6 bases. Germline V gives CDR1 MNHEY, CDR2 SMNVEV (reference sequence). CDR3 length: 13 amino acids. V lost 5 bases and J 5 bases, leaving 13 bases between the germline ends. The CDR3 DNA follows: TGTGCCAGCAGTGGGGGAGGTGGCGACGAGCAGTACTTC. Translated, it gives CASSGGGGDEQYF.

The sample holds a few counts of this clonotype. CDR3 protein: CAISEKGNQPQHF. CDR3 coding DNA: TGTGCCATCAGTGAGAAGGGCAATCAGCCCCAGCATTTT. The rearrangement joins TRBV10-3 to TRBJ1-5; D uncertain. Germline CDR1 ENHRY, CDR2 SYGVKD. CDR3 size: 13 residues. V lost 2 bases and J lost 2, with 4 bases in between.